The rows below give T cell receptor beta chains drawn from one sample of a study of shared clonotypes between healthy human individuals. Sequencing was performed with immunoSEQ multiplex PCR; in TCRdb, only in-frame clones are kept and a portion is missing. The sample includes 600,000 or so clones, roughly 95% of them seen just once. Sequenced material: naive CD8+ T cells sorted from blood. All receptors come from a woman aged 30 to 39 in good health. Each CDR3 is given with its conserved first and last residue. A D gene is named only where the DNA matches it firmly. Rows give clone size only sometimes, using once, few, many, or a class for an expanded clone.

TRBV11-2	TRBJ1-3	-	-	TGTGCCAGCAGCCAGCTCCTGCGGGTTAGCTCTGGAAACACCATATATTTT	CASSQLLRVSSGNTIYF
TRBV7-9	TRBJ2-7	-	-	TGTGCCAGCAGCCTCTCCATGGTCCCGTACGAGCAGTACTTC	CASSLSMVPYEQYF
TRBV5-1	TRBJ1-1	-	-	TGCGCCAGCAGCTTGAATCGGGCGGGGAACACTGAAGCTTTCTTT	CASSLNRAGNTEAFF
TRBV29-1	TRBJ2-1	-	TRBD2	TGCAGCGTTGAAGGGGCTAGCGGGGAGAATGAGCAGTTCTTC	CSVEGASGENEQFF
TRBV14	TRBJ2-1	-	TRBD2	TGTGCCAGCAGCCGACTAGCGGGGTACAATGAGCAGTTCTTC	CASSRLAGYNEQFF
TRBV5-6	TRBJ2-5	-	-	TGTGCCAGCAGCTTGCGGGTGGAGGGAGGTTTGGCAGAGACCCAGTACTTC	CASSLRVEGGLAETQYF
TRBV7-9	TRBJ2-5	-	-	TGTGCCAGCAGCTCCTGGGGGGACCAAGAGACCCAGTACTTC	CASSSWGDQETQYF
TRBV11-2	TRBJ2-2	-	TRBD2	TGTGCCAGCAGCCAAGACTTAGGACTAGTCCGGGAGCTGTTTTTT	CASSQDLGLVRELFF
TRBV11-2	TRBJ2-7	-	TRBD2	TGTGCCAGCAGCTTATTTCTTAGCGGGGGAAGCTCCTACGAGCAGTACTTC	CASSLFLSGGSSYEQYF
TRBV10-1	TRBJ2-1	-	TRBD2	TGCGCCAGCAGTGAGGGAACTAGCGGGAGGAATGAGCAGTTCTTC	CASSEGTSGRNEQFF
TRBV4-2	TRBJ1-2	-	TRBD1	TGTGCCAGCAGCTTGCCAGGGGGGTACGTTGGCTACACCTTC	CASSLPGGYVGYTF
TRBV19	TRBJ2-7	-	TRBD2	TGTGCCAGTAGTATCCTAGCGGGAGGGCCCAACGAGCAGTACTTC	CASSILAGGPNEQYF
TRBV4-1	TRBJ1-2	-	TRBD1	TGCGCCAGCAGCCAAAGGATCGGACAGGGGCCCTATGGCTACACCTTC	CASSQRIGQGPYGYTF
TRBV9	TRBJ2-6	-	TRBD1	TGTGCCAGCAGCGGACAGGGTTCTGGGGCCAACGTCCTGACTTTC	CASSGQGSGANVLTF
TRBV27	TRBJ2-7	-	TRBD2	TGTGCCAGCAGTTTCGCTAGCGGGGACTACGAGCAGTACTTC	CASSFASGDYEQYF
TRBV11-2	TRBJ2-7	-	-	TGTGCCAGCAGCTTAGAGCCGCCAGGGAGCTCCTACGAGCAGTACTTC	CASSLEPPGSSYEQYF
TRBV16	TRBJ2-5	-	TRBD2	TGTGCCAGCAGCCAAGAGGGAGGACTAGCGGGAGAATACCAAGAGACCCAGTACTTC	CASSQEGGLAGEYQETQYF
TRBV28	TRBJ2-3	-	TRBD1	TGTGCCAGCAGTTCCACAGGGGGCGGCACAGATACGCAGTATTTT	CASSSTGGGTDTQYF
TRBV30	TRBJ1-1	-	-	TGTGCCGGACACCCCCCCCTACCAGCTTTCTTT	CAGHPPLPAFF
TRBV29-1	TRBJ2-2	-	-	TGCAGCGTTGACGAGGACACCGGGGAGCTGTTTTTT	CSVDEDTGELFF
TRBV7-2	TRBJ2-1	-	-	TGTGCCAGCAGCTTCACGGTTGAGCAGTTCTTC	CASSFTVEQFF
TRBV10-3	TRBJ2-7	-	TRBD1	TGTGCCATCAGTGAAGCCCCGGACAGGGGATACGAGCAGTACTTC	CAISEAPDRGYEQYF
TRBV5-6	TRBJ2-7	once	TRBD1	TGTGCCAGCAGCAGACCGGGACAGGGGAGTGCCTACGAGCAGTACTTC	CASSRPGQGSAYEQYF
TRBV9	TRBJ2-7	-	-	TGTGCCAGCAGCGTAGGATTCGTTAGGACTTGGAACGAGCAGTACTTC	CASSVGFVRTWNEQYF
TRBV28	TRBJ2-6	-	-	TGTGCCAGCAGGCCAGGACGCTCTGGGGCCAACGTCCTGACTTTC	CASRPGRSGANVLTF
TRBV7-2	TRBJ1-6	-	-	TGTGCCAGCAGCTTACATCGGGGGGGTAATAATTCACCCCTCCACTTT	CASSLHRGGNNSPLHF
TRBV7-9	TRBJ2-3	once	-	TGTGCCAGCAGCTCAGGGGAGAGGGGCACAGATACGCAGTATTTT	CASSSGERGTDTQYF
TRBV6-6	TRBJ2-7	-	-	TGTGCCAGCAGTTACTGGGGAGAGACTGACTACGAGCAGTACTTC	CASSYWGETDYEQYF
TRBV7-2	TRBJ2-7	-	-	TGTGCCAGCAGCTTCGGGGGACCGCTATATCAGCAGTACTTC	CASSFGGPLYQQYF
TRBV9	TRBJ2-3	-	-	TGTGCCAGCAGCGTCGAGGGAGTGAACACAGATACGCAGTATTTT	CASSVEGVNTDTQYF
TRBV5-6	TRBJ2-7	-	-	TGTGCCAGCAGCTTGGGGGAACCCTACGAGCAGTACTTC	CASSLGEPYEQYF
TRBV7-9	TRBJ1-2	few	-	TGTGCCAGCAGCTTAGAATATTGGCCTCTAGGCTACACCTTC	CASSLEYWPLGYTF
TRBV5-6	TRBJ2-7	-	-	TGTGCCAGCAGCTTAGGGGACAACTCCTACGAGCAGTACTTC	CASSLGDNSYEQYF
TRBV28	TRBJ2-7	-	-	TGTGCCAGCAGTTTATCGTGGAGGGCCACCGAGCAGTACTTC	CASSLSWRATEQYF
TRBV27	TRBJ1-5	-	TRBD1	TGTGCCAGCCGAGCAGGGGGTCAGCCCCAGCATTTT	CASRAGGQPQHF
TRBV15	TRBJ2-5	-	TRBD2	TGTGCCACCAGCAGAGTGACTAGCGGGAGGGTGGAGACCCAGTACTTC	CATSRVTSGRVETQYF
TRBV27	TRBJ2-7	-	-	TGTGCCAGCAGTCCCTCTGGTCCGATACTACCCAACTACGAGCAGTACTTC	CASSPSGPILPNYEQYF
TRBV29-1	TRBJ1-1	-	-	TGCAGCGTTGAGGGGGGGCTCAACACTGAAGCTTTCTTT	CSVEGGLNTEAFF
TRBV27	TRBJ1-5	-	-	TGTGCCAGCGGGCCTCGGGGTCAGCCCCAGCATTTT	CASGPRGQPQHF
TRBV28	TRBJ2-7	-	TRBD2	TGTGCCAGCAGTTCCGGACTAGCGGGGCTCGTGGGGGAGCAGTACTTC	CASSSGLAGLVGEQYF
TRBV27	TRBJ2-7	-	TRBD2	TGTGCCAGCAGTTTCGGAGCGGGAGTAGGCGAGCAGTACTTC	CASSFGAGVGEQYF
TRBV7-6	TRBJ2-7	-	TRBD1	TGTGCCAGCAGCTTCCGGGACAGGGGACGCTACGAGCAGTACTTC	CASSFRDRGRYEQYF
TRBV27	TRBJ2-7	-	-	TGTGCCAGCAGTTTATCGAGTGGCAGTGCTCTGGACGAGCAGTACTTC	CASSLSSGSALDEQYF
TRBV18	TRBJ2-7	-	-	TGTGCCAGCTCACCAGGGGATCGGTACGAGCAGTACTTC	CASSPGDRYEQYF
TRBV27	TRBJ2-7	-	-	TGTGCCAGCAGTTTATCGGGGAGGGGGATAAGGGTCGAGCAGTACTTC	CASSLSGRGIRVEQYF
TRBV5-1	TRBJ2-7	-	-	TGCGCCAGCAGGGAGGGGATCGGGACAGAATACGAGCAGTACTTC	CASREGIGTEYEQYF